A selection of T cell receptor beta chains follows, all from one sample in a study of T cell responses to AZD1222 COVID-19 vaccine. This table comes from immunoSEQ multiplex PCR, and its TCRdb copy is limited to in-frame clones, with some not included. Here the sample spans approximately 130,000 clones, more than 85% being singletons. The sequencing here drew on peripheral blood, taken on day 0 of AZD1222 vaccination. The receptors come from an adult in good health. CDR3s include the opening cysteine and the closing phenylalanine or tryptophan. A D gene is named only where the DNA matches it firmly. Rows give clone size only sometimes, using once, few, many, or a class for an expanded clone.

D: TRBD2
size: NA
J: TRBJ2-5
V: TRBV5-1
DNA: TGCGCCAGCAGCTCCTATCCGGGGGGGGAGACCCAGTACTTC
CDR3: CASSSYPGGETQYF

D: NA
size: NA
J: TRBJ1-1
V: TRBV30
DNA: TGTGCCTGGAGTTACAGGGAGACTGAAGCTTTCTTT
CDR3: CAWSYRETEAFF

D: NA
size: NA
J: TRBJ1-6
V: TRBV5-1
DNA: TGCGCCAGCAGCTTTGTAGGGGGAAATTCACCCCTCCACTTT
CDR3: CASSFVGGNSPLHF

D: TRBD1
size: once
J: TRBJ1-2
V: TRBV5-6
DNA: TGTGCCAGCACCCGGTTGGTCCGGACAGGGGCCAACTATGGCTACACCTTC
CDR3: CASTRLVRTGANYGYTF

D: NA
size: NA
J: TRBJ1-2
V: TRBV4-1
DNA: TGCGCCAGCAGCCAAGATGAGAATAGGGGATATGGCTACACCTTC
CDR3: CASSQDENRGYGYTF

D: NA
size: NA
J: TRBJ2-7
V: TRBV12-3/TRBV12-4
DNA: TGTGCCAGCAGTTTTAAGGGCCGCGAGCAGTACTTC
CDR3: CASSFKGREQYF

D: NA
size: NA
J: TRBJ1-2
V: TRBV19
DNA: TGTGCCAGTAGTATAGGCGCCGATAACTATGGCTACACCTTC
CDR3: CASSIGADNYGYTF

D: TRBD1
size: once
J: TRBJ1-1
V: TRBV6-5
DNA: TGTGCCAGCATTAAGGGGGACAGAAAGAACACTGAAGCTTTCTTT
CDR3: CASIKGDRKNTEAFF

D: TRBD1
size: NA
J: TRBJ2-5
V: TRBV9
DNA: TGTGCCAGCAGCCTTACAGGGGAAGAGACCCAGTACTTC
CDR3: CASSLTGEETQYF

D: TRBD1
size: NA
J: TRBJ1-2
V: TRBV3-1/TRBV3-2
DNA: TGTGCCAGCAACCCCAAGGGGACAGGGGGTGGCTACACCTTC
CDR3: CASNPKGTGGGYTF

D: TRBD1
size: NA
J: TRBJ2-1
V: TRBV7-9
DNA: TGTGCCAGCAGCTCCGGGACAGGGCTGTTCTTC
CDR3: CASSSGTGLFF

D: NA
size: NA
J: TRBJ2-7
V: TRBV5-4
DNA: TGTGCCAGCAGCTTGGGCGCAGGGGACGCCTCCTACGAGCAGTACTTC
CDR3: CASSLGAGDASYEQYF

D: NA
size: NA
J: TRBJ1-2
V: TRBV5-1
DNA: TGCGCCAGCAGCTTGGGGTCCAGGGTTAGCTACACCTTC
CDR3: CASSLGSRVSYTF

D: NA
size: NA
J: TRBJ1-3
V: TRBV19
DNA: TGTGCCAGTAGTATAGGGGTTACTGGAAACACCATATATTTT
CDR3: CASSIGVTGNTIYF

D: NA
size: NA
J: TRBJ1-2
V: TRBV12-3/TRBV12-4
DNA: TGTGCCAGCAGTTTGGATCCTGGCGGCTACACCTTC
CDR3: CASSLDPGGYTF

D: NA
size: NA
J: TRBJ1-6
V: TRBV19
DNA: TGTGCCAGTAGTATCCTCGACAGTGGAGGTATATATAATTCACCCCTCCACTTT
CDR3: CASSILDSGGIYNSPLHF

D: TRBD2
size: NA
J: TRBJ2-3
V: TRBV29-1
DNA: TGCAGCGTTCTCCAGGTTGTGGGAGGGGTAAGCACAGATACGCAGTATTTT
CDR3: CSVLQVVGGVSTDTQYF

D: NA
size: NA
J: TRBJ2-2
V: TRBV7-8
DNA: TGTGCCAGCAGCTTAGGGGTCTGGAACACCGGGGAGCTGTTTTTT
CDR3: CASSLGVWNTGELFF

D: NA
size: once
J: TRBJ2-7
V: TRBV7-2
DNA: TGTGCCAGCAGCTTAGTCTGGGACATGAGCTACGAGCAGTACTTC
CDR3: CASSLVWDMSYEQYF

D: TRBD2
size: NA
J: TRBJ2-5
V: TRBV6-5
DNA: TGTGCCAGCGGGACCCGGGGGGACACCCAGTACTTC
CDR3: CASGTRGDTQYF

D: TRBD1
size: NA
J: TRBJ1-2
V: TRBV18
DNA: TGTGCCAGCTCACCAACCCGGGACAGGGTGTCCTATGGCTACACCTTC
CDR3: CASSPTRDRVSYGYTF

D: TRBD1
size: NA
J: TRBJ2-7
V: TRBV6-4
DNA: TGTGCCAGCAGTGAAGGGGACAGGGCCTACGAGCAGTACTTC
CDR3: CASSEGDRAYEQYF

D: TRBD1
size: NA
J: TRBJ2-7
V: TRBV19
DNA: TGTGCCAGTAGCTTCTCTCACCGGGACAGGGGGTCCTACGAGCAGTACTTC
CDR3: CASSFSHRDRGSYEQYF

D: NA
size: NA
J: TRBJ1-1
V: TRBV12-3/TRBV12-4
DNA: TGTGCCAGCAGTTTAGGAGGGGACACTGAAGCTTTCTTT
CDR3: CASSLGGDTEAFF

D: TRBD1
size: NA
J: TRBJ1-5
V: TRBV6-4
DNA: TGTGCCAGCAGGCACAGGGGGTCGGATCAGCCCCAGCATTTT
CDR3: CASRHRGSDQPQHF

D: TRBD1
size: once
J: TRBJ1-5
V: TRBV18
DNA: TGTGCCAGCTCACCGGGACAGCAGGGGGGTCAGCCCCAGCATTTT
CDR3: CASSPGQQGGQPQHF

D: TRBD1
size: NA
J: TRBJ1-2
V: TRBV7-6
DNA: TGTGCCAGCAGCTTCTCAACCCTGGCAGGGGGAGGTGGCTACACCTTC
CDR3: CASSFSTLAGGGGYTF

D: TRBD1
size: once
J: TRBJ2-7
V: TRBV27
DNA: TGTGCCAGCAGCCTCCGGATAGGGGGCTTCTACGAGCAGTACTTC
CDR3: CASSLRIGGFYEQYF

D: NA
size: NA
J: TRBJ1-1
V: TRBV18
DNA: TGTGCCAGCTCACCACTGGGAGGACAATCCACTGAAGCTTTCTTT
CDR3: CASSPLGGQSTEAFF

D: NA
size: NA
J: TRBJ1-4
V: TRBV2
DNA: TGTGCCAGCAGTACCGGGACCAGGGGTGAAAAACTGTTTTTT
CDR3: CASSTGTRGEKLFF

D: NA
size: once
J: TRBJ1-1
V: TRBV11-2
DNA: TGTGCCAGCAGCTTAGAACGCCCGGACCCCGGGACTTACCTGAACACTGAAGCTTTCTTT
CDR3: CASSLERPDPGTYLNTEAFF

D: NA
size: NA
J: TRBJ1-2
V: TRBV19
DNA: TGTGCCAGTACCCTAGACGGCAGCTATGGCTACACCTTC
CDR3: CASTLDGSYGYTF

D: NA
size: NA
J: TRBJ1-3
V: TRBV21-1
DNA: TGTGCCAGCAGCAAAGGGAGACAGGGCTCTGGAAACACCATATATTTT
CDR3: CASSKGRQGSGNTIYF

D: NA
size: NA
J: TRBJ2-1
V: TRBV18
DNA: TGTGCCAGCTCAGGTACAGGCCTCTATGAGCAGTTCTTC
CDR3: CASSGTGLYEQFF

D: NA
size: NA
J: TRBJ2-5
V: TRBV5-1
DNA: TGCGCCAGCAGCTTGACCGAAGAGACCCAGTACTTC
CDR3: CASSLTEETQYF

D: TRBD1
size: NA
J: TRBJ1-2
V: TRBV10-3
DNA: TGTGCCATCAGTAAACGGACAGGGACGGCCGGGGGCTACACCTTC
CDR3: CAISKRTGTAGGYTF

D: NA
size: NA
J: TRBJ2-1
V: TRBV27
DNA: TGTGCCAGCAGTTTGGGGGGGCATCTGGGTAATGAGCAGTTCTTC
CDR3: CASSLGGHLGNEQFF

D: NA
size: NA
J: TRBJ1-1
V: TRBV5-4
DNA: TGTGCCAGCAGCTTGGCCGTGCAGTCCAGTACTGAAGCTTTCTTT
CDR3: CASSLAVQSSTEAFF

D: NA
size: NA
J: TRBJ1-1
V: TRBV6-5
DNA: TGTGCCAGCAGTAAGAACACTGAAGCTTTCTTT
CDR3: CASSKNTEAFF